The 22 T cell receptor beta chains below were found in one sample sequenced in a study of TIL therapy for anti-PD-1-resistant metastatic lung cancer. Regarding time point: pre-treatment sample, taken before nivolumab and TIL therapy. Sequencing used immunoSEQ v3. TCRdb keeps only in-frame clones here, not all; method: immunoSEQ multiplex PCR. This sample has around 19,000 clones, with roughly four fifths found just once. This sample comprised blood, obtained at baseline. The source of these receptors is a person aged 25 to 79 with non-small cell lung cancer.

The V call is TRBV19, the J call TRBJ1-4; D not certain. The length of the CDR3 is 14 residues. V lost 7 bases, J lost 2 bases, and 11 bases lay in between. CDR1 is LNHDA, CDR2 SQIVND, per germline (reference sequence). CDR3 coding DNA: TGTGCCAGTAAATTTCAGGCGACTAATGAAAAACTGTTTTTT. Amino acid sequence: CASKFQATNEKLFF.

The rearrangement joins TRBV5-1 to TRBJ2-6; tentative D call: TRBD1 (6 bases). CDR1 is SGHRS, CDR2 YFSETQ, per germline. The CDR3 spans 16 residues. The V and J ends lost 0 bases and 2 bases respectively, with 9 bases between them. CDR3 DNA sequence: TGCGCCAGCAGCTTGGAACACAGGGCTGGGGCCAACGTCCTGACTTTC. This sequence encodes CASSLEHRAGANVLTF.

This chain links TRBV11-3 with TRBJ2-1; TRBD2 aligns across 10 bases. CDR3 size: 16 residues. The J segment lost 6 bases and the V segment lost 2 bases, leaving 7 bases of the junction unmatched. Germline V gene sequence: CDR1 SGHNT, CDR2 YENEEA. The CDR3 protein is CASSLRQREGLNEQFF. The CDR3 DNA is TGTGCCAGCAGCTTAAGGCAGCGGGAGGGCCTCAATGAGCAGTTCTTC.

The V call is TRBV19, the J call TRBJ2-3; 8 bases align to TRBD2. CDR3 length: 18 residues. Trimming removed 7 bases from V and 4 bases from J; junction bases left unmatched: 19. Germline-derived CDR1 and CDR2 are LNHDA and SQIVND (reference sequence). The CDR3 spells CASKKTASTSRGADTQYF. CDR3 nucleotides: TGTGCCAGTAAAAAGACAGCCTCGACATCGCGGGGGGCAGATACGCAGTATTTT.

The CDR3 nucleotides read TGTGCCAGCAGCTTATCGGGACTCACAAAGGAGTGGACCGGGGAGCTGTTTTTT. Its translation: CASSLSGLTKEWTGELFF. This sequence joins TRBV7-9 and TRBJ2-2; possible D gene TRBD2, 6 bases. The CDR3 extends over 18 amino acids. Germline V lookup: CDR1 SEHNR, CDR2 FQNEAQ (reference sequence). The germline V and J ends were trimmed by 2 bases and 5 bases, with 21 bases remaining between them.

This clone was recorded once. This rearrangement joins TRBV6-5 to TRBJ1-3; D unresolved. The germline V gene has CDR1 MNHEY and CDR2 SVGAGI. Trimming took off 6 bases at V and 0 bases at J, with 12 bases between the two ends. The CDR3 runs 15 residues. In DNA, the CDR3 is TGTGCCAGCAGCCCGACCCGGGGCTCTGGAAACACCATATATTTT. It encodes CASSPTRGSGNTIYF.

The V call is TRBV19, the J call TRBJ2-2, with 9 bases aligning to TRBD2. The CDR3 totals 18 residues. Germline loops: CDR1 LNHDA, CDR2 SQIVND (reference sequence). V lost 5 bases to trimming and J lost 0 bases; unmatched junction nucleotides: 10. The chain's CDR3 is CASSSHDAGGPNTGELFF. The CDR3 DNA reads TGTGCCAGTAGTTCTCACGACGCGGGAGGGCCGAACACCGGGGAGCTGTTTTTT.

The rearrangement uses TRBV19 and TRBJ1-5; weak D call: TRBD1 (5 bases). Trimming left V 8 bases short and J 3 bases short, with 14 bases between. Germline V gene sequence: CDR1 LNHDA, CDR2 SQIVND (reference sequence). This CDR3 comprises 14 residues. CDR3 DNA sequence: TGTGCCAGTGTGGGCCGCGGGACCAATCAGCCCCAGCATTTT. It codes for CASVGRGTNQPQHF.

The chain combines TRBV5-4 with TRBJ2-2; 8 bases are shared with TRBD2. CDR1 and CDR2 (germline): SGHNT, YYREEE (reference sequence). CDR3 size: 16 residues. The trim removed 2 bases at V and 5 bases at J, leaving 8 bases unmatched. CDR3 amino acids: CASSFDPGLVTGELFF. Here the CDR3 DNA reads TGTGCCAGCAGCTTCGACCCGGGACTAGTTACCGGGGAGCTGTTTTTT.

The J gene is TRBJ2-7, the V gene TRBV5-6, with 8 nucleotides matching TRBD2. In germline, CDR1 is SGHDT, CDR2 YYEEEE. V shed 4 bases, J shed 3 bases, and the junction held 9 bases outside the gene matches. This CDR3 region has 15 residues. This CDR3 reads CASSLEAGVGYEQYF. The CDR3, as DNA: TGTGCCAGCAGCCTCGAAGCGGGGGTAGGCTACGAGCAGTACTTC. The full variable domain, rest sourced from reference TRBV5-6 and TRBJ2-7, is DAGVTQSPTHLIKTRGQQVTLRCSPKSGHDTVSWYQQALGQGPQFIFQYYEEEERQRGNFPDRFSGHQFPNYSSELNVNALLLGDSALYLCASSLEAGVGYEQYFGPGTRLTVT.

V and J are TRBV6-5 and TRBJ1-1; no clear D. CDR3 length equals 10 residues. The V gene's germline CDR1 is MNHEY and CDR2 SVGAGI. The germline V and J ends were trimmed by 6 bases and 1 base, with 0 bases remaining between them. The CDR3 here is CASRNTEAFF. The CDR3 DNA sequence: TGTGCCAGCAGGAACACTGAAGCTTTCTTT.

V gene TRBV5-1 combines with J gene TRBJ2-3, with D unresolved. This CDR3 contains 13 residues. V gave up 5 bases and J gave up 0 bases, with 7 bases separating them. From germline, CDR1 is SGHRS and CDR2 YFSETQ. CDR3 DNA sequence: TGCGCCAGCAGGGCAGCTAGCACAGATACGCAGTATTTT. Encoded protein: CASRAASTDTQYF. Variable domain in full (rest from reference TRBV5-1 and TRBJ2-3): KAGVTQTPRYLIKTRGQQVTLSCSPISGHRSVSWYQQTPGQGLQFLFEYFSETQRNKGNFPGRFSGRQFSNSRSEMNVSTLELGDSALYLCASRAASTDTQYFGPGTRLTVL.

The V call is TRBV6-5, the J call TRBJ1-2, with D perhaps TRBD1 (6 bases). Looked up from germline, CDR1 is MNHEY and CDR2 is SVGAGI. This CDR3 has 12 amino acids. V lost 11 bases and J 2 bases, leaving 12 bases between the germline ends. The CDR3 reads CAVQDRNYGYTF. CDR3 DNA: TGTGCCGTACAAGACAGGAACTATGGCTACACCTTC.

The chain links TRBV11-3 to TRBJ2-2; tentatively, D is TRBD1 (6 bases). Germline-derived CDR1 and CDR2 are SGHNT and YENEEA. The CDR3 spans 15 residues. V lost 2 bases to trimming and J lost 3 bases, with 10 bases between them. This CDR3 is CASSLTGQYTGELFF. The CDR3, as DNA: TGTGCCAGCAGCTTAACTGGACAGTACACCGGGGAGCTGTTTTTT.

V is TRBV19 and J is TRBJ1-4; D is ambiguous. This CDR3 contains 14 residues. Germline CDR1 LNHDA, CDR2 SQIVND (reference sequence). Deletions cut 7 bases from V and 5 bases from J, with 14 bases between. CDR3 in amino acids: CASTSLRGNEKLFF. In DNA, the CDR3 is TGTGCCAGTACCAGCTTGCGGGGAAATGAAAAACTGTTTTTT. Looking up the rest from reference TRBV19 and TRBJ1-4 gives the full variable domain: DGGITQSPKYLFRKEGQNVTLSCEQNLNHDAMYWYRQDPGQGLRLIYYSQIVNDFQKGDIAEGYSVSREKKESFPLTVTSAQKNPTAFYLCASTSLRGNEKLFFGSGTQLSVL.

V gene TRBV30 combines with J gene TRBJ1-3; D call uncertain. The CDR3 extends over 12 amino acids. CDR1 is GTSNPN and CDR2 is SVGIG in the germline V gene (reference sequence). Trimming removed 3 bases at V and 5 bases at J, with 8 bases between. In nucleotides, the CDR3 is TGTGCCTGGAGCTTTACTAGAAACACCATATATTTT. Protein: CAWSFTRNTIYF.

The chain combines TRBV27 with TRBJ1-5; unclear D gene. CDR1 and CDR2 from the germline V gene are MNHEY and SMNVEV (reference sequence). Trimming took 5 bases from V and 0 from J, leaving 5 bases between them. The CDR3 is made up of 13 amino acids. For the CDR3, the DNA is TGTGCCAGCAGTGGGAATAGCAATCAGCCCCAGCATTTT. Protein: CASSGNSNQPQHF.

This clone appeared once. The CDR3 DNA reads TGTGCCAGCACCACAAGAGGGACAGGGGTCAATGAGCAGTTCTTC. It yields the protein CASTTRGTGVNEQFF. The chain carries TRBV4-2 and TRBJ2-1; TRBD1 matches at 10 bases. CDR1 and CDR2 (germline): LGHNA, YNFKEQ. The trim removed 7 bases at V and 6 bases at J, leaving 9 bases unmatched. The CDR3 is 15 residues long.

The chain combines TRBV4-3 with TRBJ2-2; 9 positions agree with TRBD1. The germline V gene encodes CDR1 LGHNA and CDR2 YSLEER. Trimming cost V 2 bases and J 4 bases; bases outside gene matches: 11. The CDR3 is 18 residues long. The CDR3 region is CASSQFNRGRVGTGELFF. The CDR3 nucleotides read TGCGCCAGCAGCCAATTTAACAGGGGGCGCGTGGGCACCGGGGAGCTGTTTTTT.

The chain is built from TRBV19 and TRBJ1-3; D call uncertain. CDR1 and CDR2 (germline): LNHDA, SQIVND (reference sequence). This CDR3 comprises 16 residues. Trimming stripped 1 base from V and 3 bases from J, with 13 bases between. CDR3 nucleotides: TGTGCCAGTAGTATAGGGTCGGTACAGATTGGAAACACCATATATTTT. It yields the protein CASSIGSVQIGNTIYF. Full variable domain (rest looked up from reference TRBV19 and TRBJ1-3): DGGITQSPKYLFRKEGQNVTLSCEQNLNHDAMYWYRQDPGQGLRLIYYSQIVNDFQKGDIAEGYSVSREKKESFPLTVTSAQKNPTAFYLCASSIGSVQIGNTIYFGEGSWLTVV.

This chain joins TRBV7-3 and TRBJ1-2; perhaps TRBD1 as D (5 bases). V gave up 4 bases and J gave up 8 bases, with 26 bases separating them. CDR1 and CDR2 from the germline V gene are SGHTA and FQGTGA. This CDR3 region has 17 residues. DNA of the CDR3: TGTGCCAGCAGCTCGCGGGGGGATCGGTCCCCATTATCGGGCTACACCTTC. As protein: CASSSRGDRSPLSGYTF.

The chain carries TRBV7-2 and TRBJ2-3; D is tentatively TRBD1 or TRBD2 (5 bases each). CDR3 size: 15 residues. CDR1 and CDR2 (germline): SGHTA, FQGNSA. V was clipped by 4 bases and J by 1 base, with 12 bases between them. DNA for the CDR3: TGTGCCAGCAGCTCCCTGGGGGTCCGCACAGATACGCAGTATTTT. This sequence encodes CASSSLGVRTDTQYF.